Listed below are T cell receptor beta chains from one sample, sequenced in a study of control samples from healthy donors and cancer patients. Sequencing used immunoSEQ multiplex PCR; TCRdb keeps in-frame clones, though not all of them. The sample shows 140,000 to 150,000 clones, around 86% of them seen only once. Sequencing was done on a sample of blood. These receptors were collected from a man aged 25-40 years in good health. The CDR3 runs from the conserved cysteine through the conserved F or W. Where a row states a size, it is once, few, many or the class of an expanded clone; other rows omit it.

J gene: TRBJ2-2; clone size: -; V gene: TRBV19; CDR3 protein: CASSMVRPVLAGASNTGELFF
J gene: TRBJ2-5; clone size: -; V gene: TRBV7-3; CDR3 protein: CASSLRVDPPETQYF
J gene: TRBJ2-7; clone size: -; V gene: TRBV5-1; CDR3 protein: CASSFAPDRLSYEQYF
J gene: TRBJ2-5; clone size: -; V gene: TRBV7-9; CDR3 protein: CASSLAGVGTQYF
J gene: TRBJ2-7; clone size: few; V gene: TRBV6-2/TRBV6-3; CDR3 protein: CASSYSRREESYEQYF
J gene: TRBJ2-3; clone size: -; V gene: TRBV14; CDR3 protein: CASSGRRAPASLGDTQYF
J gene: TRBJ2-7; clone size: -; V gene: TRBV5-4; CDR3 protein: CASGRDSDYEQYF
J gene: TRBJ2-1; clone size: -; V gene: TRBV6-4; CDR3 protein: CASSDGSEGPKGEQFF
J gene: TRBJ1-6; clone size: -; V gene: TRBV23-1; CDR3 protein: CASSRSGTGFALHF
J gene: TRBJ1-4; clone size: -; V gene: TRBV9; CDR3 protein: CASSSEGEPEKLFF
J gene: TRBJ2-1; clone size: -; V gene: TRBV6-5; CDR3 protein: CASSLGGTYNEQFF
J gene: TRBJ1-6; clone size: -; V gene: TRBV12-5; CDR3 protein: CASGLVDSPLHF
J gene: TRBJ2-5; clone size: -; V gene: TRBV11-2; CDR3 protein: CASSWRGGNQETQYF
J gene: TRBJ1-1; clone size: -; V gene: TRBV6-2/TRBV6-3; CDR3 protein: CASSYVGVRFRPTEAFF
J gene: TRBJ2-3; clone size: -; V gene: TRBV10-3; CDR3 protein: CAISEESESTDTQYF
J gene: TRBJ2-7; clone size: -; V gene: TRBV7-9; CDR3 protein: CASSPDRATYEQYF
J gene: TRBJ2-7; clone size: -; V gene: TRBV29-1; CDR3 protein: CSVDRDSPGEQYF
J gene: TRBJ1-2; clone size: -; V gene: TRBV7-9; CDR3 protein: CASSSGYLDGYTF
J gene: TRBJ2-1; clone size: -; V gene: TRBV20-1; CDR3 protein: CSAQPADEQFF
J gene: TRBJ2-5; clone size: -; V gene: TRBV25-1; CDR3 protein: CASSGRETQYF
J gene: TRBJ1-1; clone size: -; V gene: TRBV7-2; CDR3 protein: CASSSQGQSNTEAFF
J gene: TRBJ2-7; clone size: -; V gene: TRBV4-2; CDR3 protein: CASSQVLYGEQYF
J gene: TRBJ1-1; clone size: -; V gene: TRBV5-1; CDR3 protein: CASSFKMNTEAFF
J gene: TRBJ2-5; clone size: once; V gene: TRBV7-2; CDR3 protein: CASSLIVRSIETQYF
J gene: TRBJ2-6; clone size: -; V gene: TRBV7-3; CDR3 protein: CASSELSSGANVLTF
J gene: TRBJ2-3; clone size: few; V gene: TRBV5-5; CDR3 protein: CASRPGQGAIDTQYF
J gene: TRBJ1-1; clone size: -; V gene: TRBV5-1; CDR3 protein: CASSLQGEDTEAFF
J gene: TRBJ2-1; clone size: -; V gene: TRBV24-1; CDR3 protein: CATSDAAGTTYNEQFF
J gene: TRBJ2-5; clone size: -; V gene: TRBV7-2; CDR3 protein: CASSFWTSGRSQETQYF
J gene: TRBJ2-7; clone size: -; V gene: TRBV13; CDR3 protein: CASSAYPGPAVNF
J gene: TRBJ1-3; clone size: -; V gene: TRBV7-9; CDR3 protein: CASSLDGTGNTIYF
J gene: TRBJ2-5; clone size: -; V gene: TRBV11-3; CDR3 protein: CASSLDRGHQETQYF
J gene: TRBJ2-7; clone size: -; V gene: TRBV10-3; CDR3 protein: CAIRQNYEQYF
J gene: TRBJ2-1; clone size: few; V gene: TRBV12-2; CDR3 protein: CASRCPASPHNEQFF
J gene: TRBJ2-7; clone size: -; V gene: TRBV7-2; CDR3 protein: CASSFKVPHEQYF
J gene: TRBJ2-3; clone size: -; V gene: TRBV2; CDR3 protein: CASCRGDQFDTQYF
J gene: TRBJ2-7; clone size: -; V gene: TRBV23-1; CDR3 protein: CASNFHQGAFYEQYF
J gene: TRBJ1-1; clone size: -; V gene: TRBV6-5; CDR3 protein: CASSYRTGIVAFF
J gene: TRBJ1-6; clone size: -; V gene: TRBV6-5; CDR3 protein: CASRDRTGRNSPLHF
J gene: TRBJ2-7; clone size: -; V gene: TRBV3-1/TRBV3-2; CDR3 protein: CASSHRGTGGSYEQYF